One and the same sample provided the 31 T cell receptor beta chains below, sequenced in a study of a mutant IDH1 vaccine in newly diagnosed glioma. Clones were sequenced by immunoSEQ multiplex PCR, and TCRdb holds only the in-frame ones, with some missing. The sample contains roughly 70,000 clones, just over 85% of which appear only once. Time point in this sample: baseline, week 1 (first vaccination visit). The sample's treatment: pre-vaccination baseline after standard-of-care therapy. The sequenced sample was PBMCs, obtained from a glioma patient treated with radiotherapy, temozolomide or both. The receptors were gathered from a man aged 25-45 years with glioma.

The rearrangement joins TRBV4-2 to TRBJ2-7, with a tentative D call TRBD1 (6 bases). Germline V lookup: CDR1 LGHNA, CDR2 YNFKEQ. The CDR3 runs to 15 residues. The ends were cut back, 5 bases at V and 4 bases at J, with 18 bases in the middle. The CDR3 DNA reads as TGTGCCAGCAGCTCAGGGGACCGAAAACTATACGAGCAGTACTTC. This encodes CASSSGDRKLYEQYF.

The chain is built from TRBV7-6 and TRBJ2-2; 11 positions agree with TRBD2. CDR1 is SGHVS and CDR2 is FNYEAQ in the germline V gene. J lost 2 bases, V lost 1 base, and 6 bases had no gene match. This CDR3 has 18 residues. The CDR3 DNA reads TGTGCCAGCAGCTTAGAGACTAGCGGGGCCTTAAACACCGGGGAGCTGTTTTTT. This gives the protein CASSLETSGALNTGELFF.

The chain's CDR3 is CASRSGPHEQFF. In DNA form, the CDR3 reads TGTGCCAGCCGATCGGGACCCCATGAGCAGTTCTTC. The J gene is TRBJ2-1, the V gene TRBV2; D could derive from TRBD1 or TRBD2 (5 bases each). The CDR3 is 12 residues long. Between the trimmed V and J ends, which lost 8 bases and 8 bases, there was a span of 13 bases. Germline lookup yields CDR1 SNHLY and CDR2 FYNNEI.

The V gene is TRBV9, the J gene TRBJ2-6; tentatively, D is TRBD1 (5 bases). This CDR3 has 18 residues. Germline V gives CDR1 SGDLS, CDR2 YYNGEE. V was cut by 0 bases and J by 0 bases, with 13 bases left in between. In DNA form, the CDR3 reads TGTGCCAGCAGCGTAGGGACAACCCCTTACTCTGGGGCCAACGTCCTGACTTTC. Its translation: CASSVGTTPYSGANVLTF.

The V gene is TRBV5-1, the J gene TRBJ2-1; 8 bases are a match to TRBD1. The CDR3 length is 14 residues. The V gene end was trimmed by 3 bases and the J gene end by 6 bases; junction bases not matched to a gene: 5. The germline V gene encodes CDR1 SGHRS and CDR2 YFSETQ. The CDR3 DNA reads TGCGCCAGCAGCTCCGGGACAGGCTTCAATGAGCAGTTCTTC. Protein product: CASSSGTGFNEQFF.

The chain employs TRBV7-9 and TRBJ1-3; D possibly corresponds to TRBD1 (5 bases). V lost 5 bases to trimming and J lost 0 bases, with 17 bases between them. CDR1 SEHNR and CDR2 FQNEAQ come from the germline V gene (reference sequence). The CDR3 sequence is 17 residues long. For the CDR3, the DNA is TGTGCCAGCAGCCCAGGGCTAAGGGTGATCTCTGGAAACACCATATATTTT. Translation gives CASSPGLRVISGNTIYF. The whole variable domain, remainder taken from reference TRBV7-9 and TRBJ1-3, is DTGVSQNPRHKITKRGQNVTFRCDPISEHNRLYWYRQTLGQGPEFLTYFQNEAQLEKSRLLSDRFSAERPKGSFSTLEIQRTEQGDSAMYLCASSPGLRVISGNTIYFGEGSWLTVV.

This clone was seen more than once but under ten times. The genes are TRBV5-6 and TRBJ1-1, with 9 bases fitting TRBD1. V shed 4 bases and J 6 bases; nucleotides not matched to a gene: 7. The length of the CDR3 is 14 residues. Germline V gene data show CDR1 as SGHDT and CDR2 as YYEEEE. This CDR3 reads CASSPGTGQAEAFF. Here the CDR3 DNA reads TGTGCCAGCAGCCCAGGGACAGGGCAGGCTGAAGCTTTCTTT.

This clone was seen only once. This chain links TRBV14 with TRBJ2-1; TRBD2 matches at 8 bases. The CDR3 sequence is 15 residues long. CDR1 and CDR2 (germline): SGHDN, FVKESK. Trimming cost V 1 base and J 7 bases; bases outside gene matches: 6. DNA for the CDR3: TGTGCCAGCAGCCAAGGGTTCGGGGGGGGAAATGAGCAGTTCTTC. This codes for CASSQGFGGGNEQFF.

The chain joins TRBV30 to TRBJ1-5; D is unresolved. The CDR3 runs 13 residues. Trimming removed 0 bases from V and 6 bases from J, with 9 bases in between. The germline V gene encodes CDR1 GTSNPN and CDR2 SVGIG (reference sequence). The CDR3 protein is CAWSVQGSQPQHF. CDR3 in DNA: TGTGCCTGGAGTGTACAAGGGTCTCAGCCCCAGCATTTT.

This clone was picked up a small number of times. The genes are TRBV6-6 and TRBJ1-1; D not certain. Germline V gene sequence: CDR1 MNHNY, CDR2 SVGAGI (reference sequence). Trimming pared 6 bases from V and 1 base from J, leaving 12 bases between. CDR3 length: 14 amino acids. The CDR3 DNA reads TGTGCCAGCAGCGCCTTGACTCAGAACACTGAAGCTTTCTTT. Its protein is CASSALTQNTEAFF.

This chain joins TRBV11-2 and TRBJ1-1; 12 bases line up with TRBD1. Germline V gives CDR1 SGHAT, CDR2 FQNNGV. The CDR3 is 14 residues long. Trimming at V came to 6 bases and at J to 11 bases, leaving 10 bases not matched to a gene. The CDR3 protein is CASSWDRGRLVAFF. In nucleotides, the CDR3 is TGTGCCAGCAGTTGGGACAGGGGGCGACTCGTGGCTTTCTTT.

The chain carries TRBV27 and TRBJ1-1, with 8 bases fitting TRBD1. Germline V gives CDR1 MNHEY, CDR2 SMNVEV (reference sequence). V gave up 2 bases and J gave up 1 base; unmatched junction bases: 3. The CDR3 covers 15 residues. The CDR3 is CASSLARGQNTEAFF. The CDR3 nucleotides are TGTGCCAGCAGTTTAGCCAGGGGGCAGAACACTGAAGCTTTCTTT.

J is TRBJ1-2 and V is TRBV4-1, with a possible D match to TRBD1 (5 bases). The CDR3 has 13 amino acids. Trimming took 6 bases from V and 4 from J, leaving 12 bases between them. The germline gives CDR1 MGHRA, CDR2 YSYEKL. The CDR3 here is CASRLGGSYGYTF. CDR3 in DNA: TGCGCCAGCAGACTCGGGGGATCCTATGGCTACACCTTC.

The V and J genes are TRBV28 and TRBJ2-5; tentatively, D is TRBD1 (5 bases). Germline V gene sequence: CDR1 MDHEN, CDR2 SYDVKM. This CDR3 is 16 amino acids long. V gave up 7 bases and J gave up 5 bases, with 23 bases separating them. The CDR3 region is CASNSWYGQVKETQYF. The CDR3 region has the DNA TGTGCCAGCAATAGTTGGTACGGACAAGTGAAGGAGACCCAGTACTTC.

This rearrangement joins TRBV10-1 to TRBJ2-5, with TRBD2 matching 12 bases. Losses at the gene ends were 4 bases for V and 5 bases for J; bases not matched to a gene: 2. The germline V gene encodes CDR1 WNHNN and CDR2 SYGVQD (reference sequence). The CDR3 is 14 amino acids. Here the CDR3 reads CASSGLAGDETQYF. For the CDR3, the DNA is TGCGCCAGCAGTGGACTAGCGGGGGATGAGACCCAGTACTTC.

The chain employs TRBV5-1 and TRBJ2-3, with 11 bases lining up with TRBD2. V lost 0 bases, J lost 3 bases, and 3 bases stayed unmatched. The CDR3 loop spans 16 amino acids. The germline gives CDR1 SGHRS, CDR2 YFSETQ. CDR3 DNA: TGCGCCAGCAGCTTGGCCCCTAGCGGGGGGACAGATACGCAGTATTTT. Its protein is CASSLAPSGGTDTQYF.

This chain uses TRBV27 with TRBJ1-5; 8 bases are a match to TRBD1. With 5 bases clipped from V and 4 bases from J, the junction kept 4 bases outside the gene matches. Germline V gives CDR1 MNHEY, CDR2 SMNVEV (reference sequence). This CDR3 is 14 amino acids long. The CDR3 DNA sequence: TGTGCCAGCAGTGCTACAGGGGGAAATCAGCCCCAGCATTTT. It specifies CASSATGGNQPQHF.

J is TRBJ1-3 and V is TRBV2, with TRBD1 identical over 9 bases. The germline gives CDR1 SNHLY, CDR2 FYNNEI. The CDR3 has 15 residues. V lost 5 bases and J lost 4; bases outside the gene matches: 6. The CDR3 bases are TGTGCCAGCAGTCTAAACAGGGGGCACGGAAACACCATATATTTT. The encoded protein is CASSLNRGHGNTIYF.

This chain uses TRBV4-1 with TRBJ2-3; D unresolved. CDR3 length: 15 residues. With 0 bases removed from V and 1 base from J, the gap between germline ends came to 8 bases. In germline, CDR1 is MGHRA, CDR2 YSYEKL. The CDR3 protein is CASSQDVRGTDTQYF. The CDR3, as DNA: TGCGCCAGCAGCCAAGACGTAAGGGGCACAGATACGCAGTATTTT.

The rearrangement links TRBV4-2 to TRBJ2-5; 13 nucleotides match TRBD2. The V gene's germline CDR1 is LGHNA and CDR2 YNFKEQ. CDR3 length equals 18 residues. After removal of 3 bases from V and 2 bases from J, the junction contained 9 bases not matched to a gene. The CDR3, as DNA: TGTGCCAGCAGCCACTGGACTAGCGGGGGAGCTCAACAAGAGACCCAGTACTTC. It translates to CASSHWTSGGAQQETQYF.

The chain uses TRBV11-2 and TRBJ2-1; a possible D gene is TRBD2 (7 bases). The germline gives CDR1 SGHAT, CDR2 FQNNGV. Between the trimmed V and J ends, which lost 7 bases and 10 bases, there was a span of 17 bases. The CDR3 is made up of 13 amino acids. CDR3 DNA: TGTGCCAGCAAGGGGGGGCACTACGGGGAGCAGTTCTTC. This sequence encodes CASKGGHYGEQFF.

The V and J genes are TRBV27 and TRBJ2-2; D unclear. Trimming removed 3 bases from V and 6 bases from J, with 8 bases in between. Germline CDR1 MNHEY, CDR2 SMNVEV (reference sequence). The CDR3 is 13 amino acids. This CDR3 is CASSLGIPGELFF. The CDR3 DNA follows: TGTGCCAGCAGTTTGGGAATTCCCGGGGAGCTGTTTTTT.

The chain joins TRBV10-3 to TRBJ1-2; D is undetermined. The germline CDR1 and CDR2 sequences are ENHRY and SYGVKD. Trimming cost V 2 bases and J 0 bases, with 4 bases left between them. The CDR3 loop spans 13 amino acids. This CDR3 is CAISEETNYGYTF. The DNA of the CDR3 is TGTGCCATCAGTGAGGAGACTAACTATGGCTACACCTTC.

The chain has TRBV11-3 and TRBJ2-1; 9 bases align to TRBD1. V gave up 5 bases and J gave up 1 base; unmatched junction bases: 15. CDR3 length: 19 amino acids. CDR1 is SGHNT and CDR2 is YENEEA in the germline V gene. The CDR3, as DNA: TGTGCCAGCAGCGCACAAAATCCGAGGGGACAGGGATCCTACAATGAGCAGTTCTTC. This encodes CASSAQNPRGQGSYNEQFF. Using reference TRBV11-3 and TRBJ2-1 for the parts outside the CDR3, the full variable domain is EAGVVQSPRYKIIEKKQPVAFWCNPISGHNTLYWYLQNLGQGPELLIRYENEEAVDDSQLPKDRFSAERLKGVDSTLKIQPAELGDSAVYLCASSAQNPRGQGSYNEQFFGPGTRLTVL.

The rearrangement joins TRBV19 to TRBJ1-5; no definite D call. V was cut by 1 base and J by 7 bases, with 8 bases left in between. Germline V CDR1 and CDR2: LNHDA, SQIVND (reference sequence). The CDR3 covers 13 residues. This CDR3 reads CASSIALGQPQHF. Written as DNA, the CDR3 is TGTGCCAGTAGTATAGCTCTGGGGCAGCCCCAGCATTTT.

This chain joins TRBV7-6 and TRBJ1-2; TRBD1 might be the D (5 bases). Germline V gene sequence: CDR1 SGHVS, CDR2 FNYEAQ. The CDR3 is 15 amino acids. Trimming stripped 1 base from V and 4 bases from J, with 13 bases between. CDR3 sequence: CASSLEAGLVYGYTF. In nucleotides, the CDR3 is TGTGCCAGCAGCTTAGAGGCAGGGCTGGTCTATGGCTACACCTTC.

The chain recombines TRBV2 with TRBJ2-5; D gene unclear. Germline V gene lookup returns CDR1 SNHLY and CDR2 FYNNEI. The CDR3 runs 14 residues. Deletions cut 5 bases from V and 7 bases from J, with 17 bases between. CDR3 nucleotides: TGTGCCAGCAGTTCCTCGGGCCAGCTGGGGACCCAGTACTTC. This translates into CASSSSGQLGTQYF.

The chain recombines TRBV5-1 with TRBJ1-2; no clear D. Germline CDR1 reads SGHRS; CDR2 reads YFSETQ. The CDR3 is 11 amino acids. Trimming cost V 5 bases and J 5 bases, with 7 bases left between them. CDR3 sequence: CASSDNYGYTF. The CDR3 nucleotides read TGCGCCAGCAGTGATAATTATGGCTACACCTTC.

CDR3 residues: CACVLGRTDTQYF. The CDR3 DNA reads as TGTGCCTGCGTTCTGGGTCGCACAGATACGCAGTATTTT. The chain has TRBV30 and TRBJ2-3, with no clear D. Between the trimmed V and J ends, which lost 6 bases and 1 base, there was a span of 11 bases. The length of the CDR3 is 13 residues. The V gene's germline CDR1 is GTSNPN and CDR2 SVGIG (reference sequence).

CDR3 nucleotides: TGTGCCAGCAGCGCTCATTACTCCGGGACAGGGGAAGCTAACTATGGCTACACCTTC. Protein sequence: CASSAHYSGTGEANYGYTF. The rearrangement uses TRBV11-2 and TRBJ1-2; 10 bases line up with TRBD1. The CDR3 runs to 19 residues. CDR1 is SGHAT and CDR2 is FQNNGV in the germline V gene. Losses at the gene ends were 5 bases for V and 0 bases for J; bases not matched to a gene: 15.

A note on this clone: The sample contains more than one DNA sequence encoding this CDR3. DNA for the CDR3: TGTGCCAGCTCACCAGGAAGGGAGACCCAGTACTTC. This translates into CASSPGRETQYF. The chain combines TRBV18 with TRBJ2-5; D is ambiguous. V lost 2 bases and J 5 bases, leaving 6 bases between the germline ends. The CDR3 contains 12 residues. Germline V CDR1 and CDR2: KGHSH, LQKENI.